This TCR beta chain originates from a study of blood T cell repertoires in COVID-19. Germline V lookup: CDR1 MNHEY, CDR2 SMNVEV (reference sequence). The CDR3 is 15 residues long. J lost 3 bases, V lost 5 bases, and 7 bases had no gene match. Using immunoSEQ multiplex PCR, the repertoire was profiled, and TCRdb retains in-frame clones only, with some absent. Of about 220,000 clones in the sample, about 79% were seen once. The sequenced sample consisted of PBMCs or T cells enriched from blood (not recorded which). The receptor was isolated from a woman aged 40 to 50 with acute COVID-19. The chain joins TRBV27 to TRBJ1-5; TRBD1 agrees at 7 bases. The DNA for the CDR3 is TGTGCCAGCAGTAGAGGGGGCGCACCCAATCAGCCCCAGCATTTT. Amino acids: CASSRGGAPNQPQHF.